A single sample is the source of the 5 T cell receptor beta chains below, sequenced in a study of blood T cell repertoires in COVID-19. Here immunoSEQ multiplex PCR was the method, and the copy in TCRdb shows in-frame clones only, minus some. The repertoire holds 250,000 or so clones, 80% to 90% seen once, with approximately 1.6% in the top ten. The sample comprised PBMCs or T cells enriched from blood (not recorded which). These TCRs come from a man aged 35 to 55 who had recovered from COVID-19.

The J gene is TRBJ2-7, the V gene TRBV7-2; maybe TRBD1 (6 bases). Trimming took 4 bases from V and 2 from J, leaving 18 bases between them. The germline CDR1 and CDR2 sequences are SGHTA and FQGNSA. The CDR3 spans 16 residues. Written as DNA, the CDR3 is TGTGCCAGCAGCTGGATCCTAGGGGGAGCGACCTACGAGCAGTACTTC. As protein: CASSWILGGATYEQYF.

This chain uses TRBV27 with TRBJ2-3, with TRBD2 as a possible D gene (5 bases). The V and J ends lost 2 bases and 0 bases respectively, with 24 bases between them. The germline gives CDR1 MNHEY, CDR2 SMNVEV (reference sequence). The CDR3 has 20 residues. The CDR3 is CASSLRVPDLANPSTDTQYF. As DNA, the CDR3 is TGTGCCAGCAGTTTACGTGTGCCAGACCTAGCCAACCCTAGCACAGATACGCAGTATTTT.

The rearrangement uses TRBV6-6 and TRBJ2-3; D gene unclear. CDR3 size: 13 residues. Germline CDR1 reads MNHNY; CDR2 reads SVGAGI (reference sequence). The V and J ends lost 6 bases and 1 base respectively, with 8 bases between them. CDR3 in DNA: TGTGCCAGCAGCCCCGCAGGCACAGATACGCAGTATTTT. Its translation: CASSPAGTDTQYF.

The rearrangement links TRBV5-1 to TRBJ1-4, with D tentatively TRBD1 (6 bases). Trimming removed 0 bases at V and 8 bases at J, with 14 bases between. In germline, CDR1 is SGHRS, CDR2 YFSETQ. This CDR3 is 15 amino acids long. CDR3 loop: CASSLVDSPGEKLFF. In nucleotides, the CDR3 is TGCGCCAGCAGCTTGGTGGACAGTCCTGGCGAAAAACTGTTTTTT.

CDR3 sequence: CASSPRQGAFGNQPQHF. The DNA of the CDR3 is TGTGCCAGCAGTCCACGACAGGGGGCCTTTGGCAATCAGCCCCAGCATTTT. The chain has TRBV6-6 and TRBJ1-5; 10 bases fit TRBD1. Trimming removed 5 bases from V and 2 bases from J; junction bases left unmatched: 9. The germline CDR1 and CDR2 sequences are MNHNY and SVGAGI (reference sequence). This CDR3 comprises 17 residues.